These 10 T cell receptor beta chains were sequenced from one sample in a study of T cells in Graves' hyperthyroidism and ophthalmopathy. TCR beta CDR3 regions were amplified from RNA transcripts. The primer set for the first-round RT-PCR of the TCR CDR3 was HTBI. TCRdb re-derived calls from the multiplex PCR reads in MiXCR, one entry per CDR3 protein. The top ten hold under 35% of the sample, which has nearly 250,000 distinct CDR3 sequences, around 15% seen once. Source material: blood. The receptors stem from a woman in her late teens or twenties with Graves' ophthalmopathy.

This clonotype was detected ten times or more. The chain employs TRBV28 and TRBJ1-2; maybe TRBD1 (5 bases). This CDR3 comprises 16 residues. Germline V lookup: CDR1 MDHEN, CDR2 SYDVKM. Trimming took 3 bases from V and 4 from J, leaving 18 bases between them. Written as DNA, the CDR3 is TGTGCCAGCAGTTTTTTTCGTGGGGGAATCATCTATGGCTACACCTTC. Its protein is CASSFFRGGIIYGYTF.

This clonotype showed up many times. CDR3 region: CASSPEVNYGYTF. As DNA, the CDR3 is TGTGCCAGCTCACCCGAGGTTAACTATGGCTACACCTTC. The gene calls are TRBV18 and TRBJ1-2; D unclear. Germline-derived CDR1 and CDR2 are KGHSH and LQKENI. The CDR3 length is 13 residues. V was cut by 3 bases and J by 1 base, with 6 bases left in between.

Many counts were recorded for this clonotype. V usage is TRBV20-1 and J usage is TRBJ2-6; no definite D call. Germline values: CDR1 DFQATT, CDR2 SNEGSKA (reference sequence). The CDR3 runs to 13 residues. The CDR3 bases are TGCAGCGCACCAATTACTGGGGCCAACGTCCTGACTTTC. Translated, it gives CSAPITGANVLTF.

This clonotype was seen many times. V usage is TRBV5-6 and J usage is TRBJ1-1, with TRBD1 as a possible D gene (5 bases). CDR3 length: 16 residues. The V and J ends lost 0 bases and 0 bases respectively, with 12 bases between them. Looked up from germline, CDR1 is SGHDT and CDR2 is YYEEEE. The CDR3 protein is CASSLGREGLNTEAFF. For the CDR3, the DNA is TGTGCCAGCAGCTTGGGCAGGGAAGGATTGAACACTGAAGCTTTCTTT.

This clonotype showed up many times. The J gene is TRBJ2-7, the V gene TRBV2; no clear D. The germline V gene encodes CDR1 SNHLY and CDR2 FYNNEI. The V and J ends lost 4 bases and 4 bases respectively, with 8 bases between them. The CDR3 sequence is 12 residues long. The CDR3 sequence: CASSASGYEQYF. CDR3 DNA: TGTGCCAGCAGTGCGTCTGGTTACGAGCAGTACTTC.

The table lists this clonotype with many counts. J is TRBJ2-2 and V is TRBV11-3; 8 bases map to TRBD1. The CDR3 consists of 15 residues. Germline V gives CDR1 SGHNT, CDR2 YENEEA. Trimming at V came to 3 bases and at J to 3 bases, leaving 3 bases not matched to a gene. In DNA, the CDR3 is TGTGCCAGCAGCTTTGGACAGGGTGACACCGGGGAGCTGTTTTTT. The encoded protein is CASSFGQGDTGELFF.

This clonotype appeared a few times. J is TRBJ1-5 and V is TRBV5-6; D is possibly TRBD1 (5 bases). Germline V CDR1 and CDR2: SGHDT, YYEEEE. The V gene lost 0 bases and the J gene lost 9 bases, with 10 bases spanning the gap. The CDR3 covers 13 residues. CDR3 region: CASSLGPGGPQHF. The CDR3 coding sequence is TGTGCCAGCAGCTTGGGGCCGGGGGGGCCCCAGCATTTT.

There are a few counts of this clonotype. This sequence joins TRBV9 and TRBJ2-5; TRBD2 matches 14 bases. The V segment lost 0 bases and the J segment 5 bases; nucleotides outside the gene matches: 6. Germline V lookup: CDR1 SGDLS, CDR2 YYNGEE. This CDR3 region has 17 residues. DNA of the CDR3: TGTGCCAGCAGCGTAGGACTAGCGGGGGGGCCGGGGGAGACCCAGTACTTC. Translated: CASSVGLAGGPGETQYF.

In its sample, this clonotype was seen many times. This chain links TRBV28 with TRBJ2-7, with 7 bases fitting TRBD1. The length of the CDR3 is 14 residues. J gave up 0 bases and V 8 bases, and 7 bases lay outside the gene matches. Germline V lookup: CDR1 MDHEN, CDR2 SYDVKM. CDR3 sequence (DNA): TGTGCCAGCGTTTCGGGACAGAGCTCCTACGAGCAGTACTTC. This codes for CASVSGQSSYEQYF.

This clonotype appeared a few times. A much larger clone lies a single base off, so this may be a read error. V usage is TRBV5-1 and J usage is TRBJ2-3, with D unclear. Germline CDR1 and CDR2: SGHRS and YFSETQ. The V end lost 1 base, the J end lost 3 bases, and 6 bases lay between the germline ends. This CDR3 is built from 13 residues. This CDR3 reads CASSLRDTDTQYF. CDR3 DNA: TGCGCCAGCAGCTTGAGAGATACAGATACGCAGTATTTT.